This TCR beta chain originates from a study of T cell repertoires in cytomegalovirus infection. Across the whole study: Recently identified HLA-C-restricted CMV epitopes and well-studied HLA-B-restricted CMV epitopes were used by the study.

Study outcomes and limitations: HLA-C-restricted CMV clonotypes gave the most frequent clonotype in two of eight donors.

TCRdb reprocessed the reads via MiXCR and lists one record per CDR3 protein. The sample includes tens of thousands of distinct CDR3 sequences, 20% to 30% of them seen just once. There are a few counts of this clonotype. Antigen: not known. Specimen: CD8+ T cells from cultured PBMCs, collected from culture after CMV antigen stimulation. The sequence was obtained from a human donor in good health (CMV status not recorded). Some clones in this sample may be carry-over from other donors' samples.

The CDR3 DNA follows: TGTGCCAGCAGTTTATCGATGGGGGAGATGAACACTGAAGCTTTCTTT. It codes for CASSLSMGEMNTEAFF. The chain links TRBV27 to TRBJ1-1, with a tentative D call TRBD1 (5 bases). Germline CDR1 is MNHEY and CDR2 is SMNVEV (reference sequence). V lost 0 bases and J lost 0, with 11 bases in between. The CDR3 length is 16 residues.